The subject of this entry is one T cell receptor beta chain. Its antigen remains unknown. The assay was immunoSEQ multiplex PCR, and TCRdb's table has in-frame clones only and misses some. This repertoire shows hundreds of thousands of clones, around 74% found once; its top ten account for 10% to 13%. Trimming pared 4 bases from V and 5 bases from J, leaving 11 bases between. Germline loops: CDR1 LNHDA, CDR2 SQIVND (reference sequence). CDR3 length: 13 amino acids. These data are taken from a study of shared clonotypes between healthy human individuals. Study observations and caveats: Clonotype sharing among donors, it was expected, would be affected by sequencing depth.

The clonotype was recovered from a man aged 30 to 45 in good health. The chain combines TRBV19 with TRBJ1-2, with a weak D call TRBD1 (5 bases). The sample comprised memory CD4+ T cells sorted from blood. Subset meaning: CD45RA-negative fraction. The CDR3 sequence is CASSKSQGYGYTF. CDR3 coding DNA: TGTGCCAGTAGTAAGTCCCAGGGTTATGGCTACACCTTC.